One and the same sample provided the 15 T cell receptor beta chains below, sequenced in a study of T-cell memory formation after mild COVID-19. TCRdb re-derived calls from the 5' RACE reads in MiXCR, one entry per CDR3 protein. The data contain 200,000 to 300,000 distinct CDR3 sequences, 16% of them singletons. The sequenced sample consisted of PBMCs or a T cell subset sorted from them (not recorded which). Receptors were obtained from a man younger than 35 who had mild COVID-19 (a few samples of this study predate the infection). Cell type and time point are not known.

The V gene is TRBV11-2, the J gene TRBJ2-7; 8 bases match TRBD2. CDR1 is SGHAT, CDR2 FQNNGV, per germline. V lost 5 bases, J lost 2 bases, and 8 bases stayed unmatched. The CDR3 is made up of 15 amino acids. The CDR3 sequence: CASSQLVGGAYEQYF. DNA for the CDR3: TGTGCCAGCAGCCAACTTGTCGGGGGGGCCTACGAGCAGTACTTC.

This clonotype was detected a few times. The rearrangement uses TRBV7-3 and TRBJ2-5; TRBD1 matches at 7 bases. V lost 4 bases to trimming and J lost 7 bases; unmatched junction nucleotides: 6. The germline V gene has CDR1 SGHTA and CDR2 FQGTGA. There are 13 residues in the CDR3. This CDR3 is CASSSSEGATQYF. The CDR3 coding sequence is TGTGCCAGCAGCTCGTCAGAGGGGGCGACCCAGTACTTC.

This clonotype was observed at least ten times. The V gene is TRBV7-2, the J gene TRBJ2-5; a weak D match, TRBD1 (6 bases). V lost 5 bases to trimming and J lost 6 bases, with 22 bases between them. The CDR3 covers 16 residues. CDR1 and CDR2 (germline): SGHTA, FQGNSA. CDR3 in DNA: TGTGCCAGCAGCCAAGAGCCCAGGGGTGGGAGAAAGACCCAGTACTTC. Its protein product is CASSQEPRGGRKTQYF.

This chain links TRBV6-2 or TRBV6-3 with TRBJ1-2; 7 positions agree with TRBD1. V lost 8 bases, J lost 7 bases, and 16 bases stayed unmatched. The CDR3 has 15 amino acids. Germline loops: CDR1 MNHEY, CDR2 SVGEGT. CDR3 in amino acids: CASGKSDRPPSGYTF. DNA for the CDR3: TGTGCCAGCGGTAAATCGGACAGGCCGCCCTCTGGCTACACCTTC.

The chain carries TRBV2 and TRBJ2-2; D is undetermined. With 6 bases removed from V and 1 base from J, the gap between germline ends came to 12 bases. CDR3 size: 15 residues. Germline values: CDR1 SNHLY, CDR2 FYNNEI. In nucleotides, the CDR3 is TGTGCCAGCAGCTACACTCCAGGGAACACCGGGGAGCTGTTTTTT. This codes for CASSYTPGNTGELFF.

This clonotype was counted only a few times. V gene TRBV7-9 combines with J gene TRBJ2-2; unclear D gene. This CDR3 comprises 14 residues. The germline gives CDR1 SEHNR, CDR2 FQNEAQ (reference sequence). V lost 5 bases to trimming and J lost 3 bases, with 10 bases between them. As DNA, the CDR3 is TGTGCCAGCAGCCGGACGGACCACACCGGGGAGCTGTTTTTT. Translation gives CASSRTDHTGELFF.

This clonotype was seen only a few times. The chain has TRBV5-5 and TRBJ1-2, with 8 bases fitting TRBD1. CDR1 and CDR2 from the germline V gene are SGHKS and YYEKEE (reference sequence). The CDR3 extends over 14 amino acids. With 7 bases clipped from V and 2 bases from J, the junction kept 7 bases outside the gene matches. DNA for the CDR3: TGTGCCAGCGGACAGGGTACCATCAACTATGGCTACACCTTC. Amino acid sequence: CASGQGTINYGYTF.

The rearrangement joins TRBV28 to TRBJ2-1, with TRBD2 matching 11 bases. The germline gives CDR1 MDHEN, CDR2 SYDVKM. V was clipped by 4 bases and J by 7 bases; unmatched bases: 6. The CDR3 consists of 15 residues. This chain's CDR3 is CASSSSLAGGNEQFF. CDR3 DNA: TGTGCCAGCAGTTCCTCCCTAGCGGGGGGTAATGAGCAGTTCTTC. Together with reference TRBV28 and TRBJ2-1, the CDR3 gives the full variable domain: DVKVTQSSRYLVKRTGEKVFLECVQDMDHENMFWYRQDPGLGLRLIYFSYDVKMKEKGDIPEGYSVSREKKERFSLILESASTNQTSMYLCASSSSLAGGNEQFFGPGTRLTVL.

This clonotype was recorded a few times. As DNA, the CDR3 is TGTGCCAGCAGCTTACTCCTAGCGTCTAGCACAGATACGCAGTATTTT. Amino acids: CASSLLLASSTDTQYF. The J gene is TRBJ2-3, the V gene TRBV7-9; possibly TRBD2 for D (6 bases). The CDR3 is 16 residues long. The V and J ends lost 2 bases and 0 bases respectively, with 12 bases between them. CDR1 is SEHNR and CDR2 is FQNEAQ in the germline V gene (reference sequence).

The CDR3 protein is CSARDLRGRRDIQYF. The CDR3 DNA sequence: TGCAGTGCTAGAGATCTTAGGGGGCGAAGGGACATTCAGTACTTC. The chain combines TRBV20-1 with TRBJ2-4; 7 bases line up with TRBD1. This CDR3 comprises 15 residues. Germline V gene lookup returns CDR1 DFQATT and CDR2 SNEGSKA (reference sequence). Losses at the gene ends were 0 bases for V and 8 bases for J; bases not matched to a gene: 10.

The rearrangement joins TRBV27 to TRBJ1-1; 7 bases agree with TRBD1. This CDR3 region has 13 residues. Germline V gene data show CDR1 as MNHEY and CDR2 as SMNVEV (reference sequence). V was clipped by 5 bases and J by 7 bases; unmatched bases: 7. The CDR3 spells CASSTITGVEAFF. The CDR3 DNA reads as TGTGCCAGCAGTACAATTACAGGGGTTGAAGCTTTCTTT.

This clonotype appeared a few times. The chain recombines TRBV7-2 with TRBJ2-2, with D perhaps matching TRBD1 (6 bases). The V end was cut by 7 bases, the J end by 8 bases, with 23 bases between. Germline CDR1 SGHTA, CDR2 FQGNSA. The CDR3 length is 16 residues. The CDR3: CASNNPGTRAWGELFF. The DNA of the CDR3 is TGTGCCAGCAACAACCCCGGGACAAGGGCGTGGGGGGAGCTGTTTTTT.

This clonotype was counted only a few times. The chain combines TRBV7-2 with TRBJ2-1; D remains ambiguous. The CDR3 is made up of 13 amino acids. Trimming removed 2 bases at V and 6 bases at J, with 8 bases between. Germline V lookup: CDR1 SGHTA, CDR2 FQGNSA. The CDR3, as DNA: TGTGCCAGCAGCTTAATTCAAGGCAATGAGCAGTTCTTC. Translation gives CASSLIQGNEQFF.

V and J are TRBV5-6 and TRBJ1-1; perhaps TRBD1 as D (6 bases). CDR1 is SGHDT, CDR2 YYEEEE, per germline. Trimming removed 5 bases from V and 4 bases from J, with 21 bases in between. The CDR3 has 16 amino acids. The CDR3 spells CASSSPWTAPFTEAFF. As DNA, the CDR3 is TGTGCCAGCAGTTCCCCGTGGACAGCGCCCTTCACTGAAGCTTTCTTT.

This clonotype was recorded many times. The CDR3 here is CSVQKTVPNTEAFF. For the CDR3, the DNA is TGCAGCGTCCAAAAGACAGTCCCGAACACTGAAGCTTTCTTT. V is TRBV29-1 and J is TRBJ1-1; possible D gene TRBD1, 5 bases. The V gene's germline CDR1 is SQVTM and CDR2 ANQGSEA. The CDR3 is made up of 14 amino acids. Trimming took off 6 bases at V and 1 base at J, with 15 bases between the two ends.